These T cell receptor beta chains were read from a single sample in a study of cytomegalovirus exposure and HLA in healthy donors. Sequencing used immunoSEQ multiplex PCR; TCRdb keeps in-frame clones, though not all of them. This table holds approximately 140,000 clones, approximately 85% found once. Sequencing input: PBMCs. All receptors come from a boy under 18 in good health and CMV-seronegative. Both conserved end residues are trimmed from each CDR3. Each record gives: V gene, CDR3 protein.

V: TRBV2; CDR3: ASSRGENTEAF
V: TRBV29-1; CDR3: SVGFWGGDTQY
V: TRBV4-1; CDR3: ASSPRDRVKPQH
V: TRBV29-1; CDR3: SVEDPWGRNTEAF
V: TRBV7-2; CDR3: ASSRGGAQYGYT
V: TRBV10-3; CDR3: AIRQGLTIDTQY
V: TRBV6-4; CDR3: ASSVSGEGTDTQY
V: TRBV6-1; CDR3: ASSENSGGLYNEQF
V: TRBV7-2; CDR3: ASSRQGERSYEQY
V: TRBV7-8; CDR3: ASSLGRPSNYGYT
V: TRBV5-5; CDR3: ASSLTGSREKLF
V: TRBV10-1; CDR3: ASSESCGATGNTIY
V: TRBV5-6; CDR3: ASSFSIPSADNYEQY
V: TRBV29-1; CDR3: SGATGQLKT
V: TRBV4-3; CDR3: ASSQDDRAYQPQH
V: TRBV6-6; CDR3: ASSYSTGGADTQY
V: TRBV19; CDR3: ASSLSGAGELF
V: TRBV4-2; CDR3: ASSQILNTEAF
V: TRBV19; CDR3: ATLCGFHETDTQY
V: TRBV6-6; CDR3: ASRGGASYNEQF
V: TRBV11-2; CDR3: ASSLDPGQGNYGYT
V: TRBV18; CDR3: ASSPGRTYEQY
V: TRBV6-5; CDR3: ASRSGTGVTGYT
V: TRBV6-4; CDR3: ASSQTSGGTDTQY
V: TRBV28; CDR3: ASFEQTGRGYT
V: TRBV7-9; CDR3: ASSLGAGETQY
V: TRBV6-1; CDR3: ASSDGPQGRGYEQY
V: TRBV7-9; CDR3: ASSLGQFLAWELF
V: TRBV4-1; CDR3: ASSQVTAGMGNTIY